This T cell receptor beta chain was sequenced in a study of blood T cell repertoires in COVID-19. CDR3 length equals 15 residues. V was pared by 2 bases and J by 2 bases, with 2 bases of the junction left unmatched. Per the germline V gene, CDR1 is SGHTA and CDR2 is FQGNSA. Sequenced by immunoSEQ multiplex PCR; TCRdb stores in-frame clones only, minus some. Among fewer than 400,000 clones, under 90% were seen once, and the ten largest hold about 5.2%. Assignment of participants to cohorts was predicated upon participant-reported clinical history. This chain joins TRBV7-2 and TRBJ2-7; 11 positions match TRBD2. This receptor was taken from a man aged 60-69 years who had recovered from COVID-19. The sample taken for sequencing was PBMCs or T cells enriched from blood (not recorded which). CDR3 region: CASSLLAGGPYEQYF. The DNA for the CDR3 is TGTGCCAGCAGCTTACTAGCGGGAGGACCCTACGAGCAGTACTTC.